These 30 T cell receptor beta chains originate from one sample sequenced in a study of early T cells in non-severe SARS-CoV-2 infection. TCRdb itself ran the 5' RACE reads through MiXCR, one entry per CDR3 protein. In the table there are around 50,000 distinct CDR3 sequences, roughly 12% of which are singletons. Material: whole blood. These receptor sequences come from an adult who was a healthcare worker with PCR-confirmed SARS-CoV-2 infection or an uninfected control (not recorded which).

This clonotype has ten or more counts. The chain uses TRBV11-2 and TRBJ2-7; 7 bases agree with TRBD1. The length of the CDR3 is 14 residues. V gave up 4 bases and J gave up 2 bases; unmatched junction bases: 5. Germline V lookup: CDR1 SGHAT, CDR2 FQNNGV. CDR3 sequence reads: CASSYKGTAYEQYF. Here the CDR3 DNA reads TGTGCCAGCAGCTATAAAGGGACAGCCTACGAGCAGTACTTC.

This clonotype has more than one count but fewer than ten. V usage is TRBV11-2 and J usage is TRBJ2-1; D call uncertain. This CDR3 is 12 amino acids long. Germline CDR1 SGHAT, CDR2 FQNNGV. The ends were cut back, 5 bases at V and 7 bases at J, with 9 bases in the middle. This CDR3 reads CASSPMVNEQFF. The CDR3 DNA follows: TGTGCCAGCAGCCCGATGGTTAATGAGCAGTTCTTC. Full variable domain (outside the CDR3, taken from reference TRBV11-2 and TRBJ2-1): EAGVAQSPRYKIIEKRQSVAFWCNPISGHATLYWYQQILGQGPKLLIQFQNNGVVDDSQLPKDRFSAERLKGVDSTLKIQPAKLEDSAVYLCASSPMVNEQFFGPGTRLTVL.

This chain joins TRBV28 and TRBJ1-5; D is unclear. Trimming shortened V by 5 bases and J by 2 bases, and 13 bases separated the two germline ends. The CDR3 length is 15 residues. Germline V CDR1 and CDR2: MDHEN, SYDVKM. This CDR3 is CASSVTGGGNQPQHF. DNA of the CDR3: TGTGCCAGCAGTGTCACGGGAGGCGGCAATCAGCCCCAGCATTTT.

This clonotype was recorded a few times. This rearrangement joins TRBV6-6 to TRBJ2-3; D tentatively reads TRBD1 or TRBD2 (5 bases each). V lost 6 bases to trimming and J lost 3 bases, with 16 bases between them. The CDR3 sequence is 15 residues long. Germline-derived CDR1 and CDR2 are MNHNY and SVGAGI (reference sequence). The CDR3 DNA reads as TGTGCCAGCAGCCCTGGGGACGGGATTACAGATACGCAGTATTTT. Translated: CASSPGDGITDTQYF.

This clonotype qualifies as medium-sized (0.01 to 0.1%). The chain carries TRBV4-2 and TRBJ2-1, with unresolved D. CDR1 is LGHNA, CDR2 YNFKEQ, per germline. Trimming pared 11 bases from V and 3 bases from J, leaving 11 bases between. CDR3 length: 12 amino acids. In DNA, the CDR3 is TGTGCCGCAGGAGTTCTCTACAATGAGCAGTTCTTC. Translating gives CAAGVLYNEQFF.

This clonotype was picked up many times. The chain joins TRBV12-3 or TRBV12-4 to TRBJ1-1, with TRBD1 identical over 7 bases. The J segment lost 2 bases and the V segment lost 1 base, leaving 4 bases of the junction unmatched. This CDR3 is 15 amino acids long. CDR3 sequence reads: CASSLGQGRNTEAFF. In DNA form, the CDR3 reads TGTGCCAGCAGTTTAGGACAGGGTCGCAACACTGAAGCTTTCTTT.

This clonotype was observed a few times. This chain links TRBV18 with TRBJ1-2, with D perhaps TRBD1 (5 bases). The ends were cut back, 4 bases at V and 4 bases at J, with 10 bases in the middle. Germline V gives CDR1 KGHSH, CDR2 LQKENI. This CDR3 contains 13 residues. CDR3 in amino acids: CASSQDSTYGYTF. CDR3 bases: TGTGCCAGCTCACAAGACAGCACCTATGGCTACACCTTC.

This rearrangement joins TRBV18 to TRBJ1-4; 7 bases match TRBD1. The junction had 6 bases not matched to a gene; V was cut back by 4 bases and J by 4 bases. This CDR3 has 15 amino acids. Germline CDR1 and CDR2: KGHSH and LQKENI. CDR3 coding DNA: TGTGCCAGCTCACTCACAGGGGCTCATAATGAAAAACTGTTTTTT. Translated, it gives CASSLTGAHNEKLFF. The variable domain in full, completed from reference TRBV18 and TRBJ1-4, reads NAGVMQNPRHLVRRRGQEARLRCSPMKGHSHVYWYRQLPEEGLKFMVYLQKENIIDESGMPKERFSAEFPKEGPSILRIQQVVRGDSAAYFCASSLTGAHNEKLFFGSGTQLSVL.

This clonotype was seen at least ten times. The chain combines TRBV29-1 with TRBJ2-7; 9 bases align to TRBD1. V was clipped by 4 bases and J by 2 bases; unmatched bases: 9. The CDR3 consists of 15 residues. Germline V gene data show CDR1 as SQVTM and CDR2 as ANQGSEA. The CDR3 region has the DNA TGCAGCGTTGTGGGAGGCGGGACAGGGCCCTACGAGCAGTACTTC. Translating it yields CSVVGGGTGPYEQYF.

The rearrangement joins TRBV25-1 to TRBJ1-3; D remains ambiguous. This CDR3 contains 15 residues. CDR1 MGHDK and CDR2 SYGVNS come from the germline V gene. The V and J ends lost 2 bases and 1 base respectively, with 9 bases between them. In nucleotides, the CDR3 is TGTGCCAGCAGTGAACCCGGGGTTTCTGGAAACACCATATATTTT. This gives the protein CASSEPGVSGNTIYF.

This clonotype showed up many times. The V call is TRBV5-1, the J call TRBJ2-6; D remains unclear. The CDR3 sequence is 15 residues long. Trimming took 1 base from V and 2 from J, leaving 7 bases between them. The germline V gene encodes CDR1 SGHRS and CDR2 YFSETQ. The CDR3 is CASSLRGAGANVLTF. CDR3 DNA: TGCGCCAGCAGCTTGCGTGGTGCTGGGGCCAACGTCCTGACTTTC.

V gene TRBV6-5 combines with J gene TRBJ1-1; a possible D gene is TRBD1 (5 bases). V lost 11 bases to trimming and J lost 4 bases, with 17 bases between them. The CDR3 is made up of 13 amino acids. Germline V CDR1 and CDR2: MNHEY, SVGAGI. CDR3 residues: CAVRGNQGTEAFF. CDR3 bases: TGTGCCGTCCGGGGCAATCAAGGCACTGAAGCTTTCTTT.

The genes are TRBV5-1 and TRBJ1-2; no firm D call. V dropped 0 bases and J dropped 7 bases, with 7 bases sitting between them. The germline V gene encodes CDR1 SGHRS and CDR2 YFSETQ. The CDR3 runs 12 residues. In nucleotides, the CDR3 is TGCGCCAGCAGCTTGGATCAGTCTGGCTACACCTTC. Residues: CASSLDQSGYTF.

This clonotype appeared many times. The rearrangement uses TRBV7-9 and TRBJ2-3; the D gene is possibly TRBD1 (6 bases). Trimming removed 6 bases at V and 0 bases at J, with 22 bases between. This CDR3 contains 18 residues. Germline CDR1 reads SEHNR; CDR2 reads FQNEAQ (reference sequence). The chain's CDR3 is CASSPGQSLASSTDTQYF. CDR3 in DNA: TGTGCCAGCAGTCCCGGACAGAGTCTAGCTTCTAGCACAGATACGCAGTATTTT. Using reference TRBV7-9 and TRBJ2-3 for the parts outside the CDR3, the full variable domain is DTGVSQNPRHKITKRGQNVTFRCDPISEHNRLYWYRQTLGQGPEFLTYFQNEAQLEKSRLLSDRFSAERPKGSFSTLEIQRTEQGDSAMYLCASSPGQSLASSTDTQYFGPGTRLTVL.

The chain employs TRBV5-4 and TRBJ1-1; D not certain. V was cut by 4 bases and J by 0 bases, with 16 bases left in between. The CDR3 sequence is 16 residues long. The germline CDR1 and CDR2 sequences are SGHNT and YYREEE (reference sequence). The DNA of the CDR3 is TGTGCCAGCAGCCTAGGACGGCCGGCTATGAACACTGAAGCTTTCTTT. The encoded protein is CASSLGRPAMNTEAFF.

This clonotype was found many times. The V call is TRBV20-1, the J call TRBJ1-6; TRBD1 agrees at 7 bases. J gave up 10 bases and V 5 bases, and 14 bases lay outside the gene matches. The CDR3 sequence is 15 residues long. CDR1 and CDR2 from the germline V gene are DFQATT and SNEGSKA (reference sequence). In nucleotides, the CDR3 is TGCAGTGCTTCGACGACAGGGAATACTAACTCACCCCTCCACTTT. Amino acid sequence: CSASTTGNTNSPLHF.

This clonotype was counted ten times or more. The chain recombines TRBV3-1 with TRBJ2-7; TRBD1 matches 7 bases. From germline, CDR1 is LGHDT and CDR2 YNNKEL (reference sequence). The CDR3 spans 16 residues. The V gene end was trimmed by 0 bases and the J gene end by 2 bases; junction bases not matched to a gene: 7. The CDR3 loop reads CASSQDGTVFTYEQYF. In DNA, the CDR3 is TGTGCCAGCAGCCAAGATGGGACAGTTTTCACCTACGAGCAGTACTTC.

This clonotype was seen more than once but under ten times. V usage is TRBV18 and J usage is TRBJ1-2; 12 bases fit TRBD1. The CDR3 loop spans 16 amino acids. The J segment lost 8 bases and the V segment lost 2 bases, leaving 9 bases of the junction unmatched. The germline CDR1 and CDR2 sequences are KGHSH and LQKENI. CDR3 coding DNA: TGTGCCAGCTCACCAAACTCTCCGGGACAGGGGGCCGGCTACACCTTC. Protein product: CASSPNSPGQGAGYTF.

In its sample, this clonotype is medium-sized. Written as DNA, the CDR3 is TGCAGTGCTAGTACGCAGGGGCTGAATGAGCAGTTCTTC. It encodes CSASTQGLNEQFF. V is TRBV20-1 and J is TRBJ2-1; a possible D gene is TRBD1 (6 bases). The V end was cut by 3 bases, the J end by 7 bases, with 13 bases between. There are 13 residues in the CDR3. CDR1 and CDR2 (germline): DFQATT, SNEGSKA (reference sequence).

This clonotype was counted only a few times. This sequence joins TRBV6-1 and TRBJ1-4; D is undetermined. The ends were cut back, 6 bases at V and 5 bases at J, with 10 bases in the middle. The germline gives CDR1 MNHNS, CDR2 SASEGT. This CDR3 spans 13 amino acids. CDR3 nucleotide sequence: TGTGCCAGCAGCGGGGAGTGGAATGAAAAACTGTTTTTT. Encoded protein: CASSGEWNEKLFF.

The chain employs TRBV11-2 and TRBJ1-4, with D perhaps matching TRBD1 (5 bases). This CDR3 is built from 15 residues. V gave up 2 bases and J gave up 8 bases, with 15 bases separating them. The germline CDR1 and CDR2 sequences are SGHAT and FQNNGV. The CDR3 DNA reads TGTGCCAGCAGCTTACGGGACCTACGCCTGGAAAAACTGTTTTTT. Its translation: CASSLRDLRLEKLFF. The full variable domain, completed using reference TRBV11-2 and TRBJ1-4, is EAGVAQSPRYKIIEKRQSVAFWCNPISGHATLYWYQQILGQGPKLLIQFQNNGVVDDSQLPKDRFSAERLKGVDSTLKIQPAKLEDSAVYLCASSLRDLRLEKLFFGSGTQLSVL.

V is TRBV5-8 and J is TRBJ1-1; D is unclear. Germline V gene lookup returns CDR1 SGHTS and CDR2 YDEGEE. Trimming took 6 bases from V and 0 from J, leaving 15 bases between them. The CDR3 is 15 amino acids. CDR3 region: CASTRPRSLNTEAFF. CDR3 coding DNA: TGTGCCAGCACGCGCCCCAGGTCCTTGAACACTGAAGCTTTCTTT.

This clonotype was counted at least ten times. The rearrangement uses TRBV29-1 and TRBJ2-5; TRBD2 might be the D (5 bases). The CDR3 spans 10 residues. Germline V gene sequence: CDR1 SQVTM, CDR2 ANQGSEA. Trimming took off 6 bases at V and 5 bases at J, with 7 bases between the two ends. For the CDR3, the DNA is TGCAGCGTCGGCGGGGAGACCCAGTACTTC. Amino acid sequence: CSVGGETQYF.

This clonotype was detected only a few times. V is TRBV12-3 or TRBV12-4 and J is TRBJ2-3; maybe TRBD2 (6 bases). The CDR3 is 14 residues long. The V and J ends lost 3 bases and 7 bases respectively, with 14 bases between them. The CDR3: CASSLGPGGNTQYF. DNA for the CDR3: TGTGCCAGCAGTTTGGGACCCGGGGGAAATACGCAGTATTTT.

This clonotype has only a few counts. The genes are TRBV4-1 and TRBJ2-5; perhaps TRBD2 as D (5 bases). The ends were cut back, 3 bases at V and 4 bases at J, with 21 bases in the middle. The CDR3 runs to 17 residues. Germline V lookup: CDR1 MGHRA, CDR2 YSYEKL. The CDR3 nucleotides are TGCGCCAGCAGCCACCCCCTCATACGGGGTAATCGAGAGACCCAGTACTTC. Translating it yields CASSHPLIRGNRETQYF.

The chain joins TRBV5-1 to TRBJ1-6; D call uncertain. The CDR3 contains 17 residues. V lost 1 base and J 0 bases, leaving 11 bases between the germline ends. CDR1 and CDR2 (germline): SGHRS, YFSETQ. CDR3 sequence: CASSLMAESSYNSPLHF. The CDR3 DNA sequence: TGCGCCAGCAGCTTGATGGCGGAGAGCTCCTATAATTCACCCCTCCACTTT.

CDR3 sequence reads: CASSLSTSEDTQYF. The CDR3, as DNA: TGTGCCAGCAGTTTATCTACTAGCGAGGATACGCAGTATTTT. The chain joins TRBV28 to TRBJ2-3; TRBD2 agrees at 7 bases. The germline CDR1 and CDR2 sequences are MDHEN and SYDVKM. There are 14 residues in the CDR3. Germline trimming cut 1 base from V and 6 bases from J; bases unmatched to any gene: 4.

This chain connects TRBV2 to TRBJ2-7; 8 positions agree with TRBD1. The germline V gene has CDR1 SNHLY and CDR2 FYNNEI. The CDR3 is 13 amino acids. After removal of 7 bases from V and 4 bases from J, the junction contained 6 bases not matched to a gene. For the CDR3, the DNA is TGTGCCAGCACGAGACAGGGGAAATACGAGCAGTACTTC. This translates into CASTRQGKYEQYF.

This clonotype was seen only a few times. The V and J genes are TRBV7-9 and TRBJ1-2; D unclear. There are 15 residues in the CDR3. The ends were cut back, 4 bases at V and 2 bases at J, with 14 bases in the middle. Germline assignment: CDR1 SEHNR and CDR2 FQNEAQ (reference sequence). In DNA, the CDR3 is TGTGCCAGCAGCTCCGCGGGCGTCTTAAACTATGGCTACACCTTC. The encoded protein is CASSSAGVLNYGYTF. The whole variable domain, remainder taken from reference TRBV7-9 and TRBJ1-2, is DTGVSQNPRHKITKRGQNVTFRCDPISEHNRLYWYRQTLGQGPEFLTYFQNEAQLEKSRLLSDRFSAERPKGSFSTLEIQRTEQGDSAMYLCASSSAGVLNYGYTFGSGTRLTVV.

This clonotype came up a few times. This sequence joins TRBV2 and TRBJ2-7; 13 nucleotides agree with TRBD2. Germline V CDR1 and CDR2: SNHLY, FYNNEI. This CDR3 contains 16 residues. With 3 bases clipped from V and 5 bases from J, the junction kept 7 bases outside the gene matches. The CDR3 region has the DNA TGTGCCAGCAGTGAGACTAGCGGGAGGCGGTTGAACGAGCAGTACTTC. This sequence encodes CASSETSGRRLNEQYF.